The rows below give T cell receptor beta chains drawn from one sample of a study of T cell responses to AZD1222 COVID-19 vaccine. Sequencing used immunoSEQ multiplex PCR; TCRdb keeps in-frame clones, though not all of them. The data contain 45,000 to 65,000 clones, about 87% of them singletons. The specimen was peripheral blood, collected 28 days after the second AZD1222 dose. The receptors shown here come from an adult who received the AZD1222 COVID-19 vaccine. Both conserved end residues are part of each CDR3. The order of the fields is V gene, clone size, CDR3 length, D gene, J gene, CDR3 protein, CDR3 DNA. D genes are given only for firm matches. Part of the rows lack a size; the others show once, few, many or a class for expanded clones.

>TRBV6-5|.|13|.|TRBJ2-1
CASSAAASGGQFF
TGTGCCAGCAGCGCCGCCGCTAGTGGCGGGCAGTTCTTC
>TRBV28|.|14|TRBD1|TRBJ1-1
CASSLVRGHTEAFF
TGTGCCAGCAGTTTAGTGAGGGGGCACACTGAAGCTTTCTTT
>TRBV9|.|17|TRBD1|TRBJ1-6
CASSVAGTGGINSPLHF
TGTGCCAGCAGCGTTGCCGGGACAGGGGGCATCAATTCACCCCTCCACTTT
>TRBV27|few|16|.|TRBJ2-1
CASSSSWGRGGREQFF
TGTGCCAGCAGTTCCTCCTGGGGCAGGGGAGGTAGGGAGCAGTTCTTC
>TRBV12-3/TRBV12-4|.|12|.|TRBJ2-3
CASSLKEDTQYF
TGTGCCAGCAGTTTAAAGGAAGATACGCAGTATTTT
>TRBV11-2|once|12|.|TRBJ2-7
CASSLTVREQYF
TGTGCCAGCAGCTTAACGGTTCGAGAGCAGTACTTC
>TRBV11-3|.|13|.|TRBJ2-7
CASSSGDSYEQYF
TGTGCCAGCAGCTCTGGCGACTCCTACGAGCAGTACTTC
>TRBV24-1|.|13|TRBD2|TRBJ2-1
CATGGDLYNEQFF
TGTGCCACCGGGGGGGACCTCTACAATGAGCAGTTCTTC
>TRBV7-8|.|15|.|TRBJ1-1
CASSLAGGRNTEAFF
TGTGCCAGCAGCTTAGCCGGGGGCCGGAACACTGAAGCTTTCTTT
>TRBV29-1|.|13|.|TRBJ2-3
CSVEQGQRGTQYF
TGCAGCGTCGAACAGGGCCAGCGGGGTACGCAGTATTTT
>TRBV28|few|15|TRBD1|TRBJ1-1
CASSPLGTVNTEAFF
TGTGCCAGCAGTCCCCTCGGGACAGTGAACACTGAAGCTTTCTTT
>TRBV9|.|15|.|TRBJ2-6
CASSVADFGANVLTF
TGTGCCAGCAGCGTAGCAGATTTTGGGGCCAACGTCCTGACTTTC
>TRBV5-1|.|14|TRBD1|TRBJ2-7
CASSSGTGIHEQYF
TGCGCCAGCAGCTCCGGGACAGGGATCCACGAGCAGTACTTC
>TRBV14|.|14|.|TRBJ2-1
CASSQRTGMGEQFF
TGTGCCAGCAGCCAGCGTACAGGGATGGGGGAGCAGTTCTTC
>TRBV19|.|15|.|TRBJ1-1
CASSIDMAQNTEAFF
TGTGCCAGTAGTATAGATATGGCCCAGAACACTGAAGCTTTCTTT
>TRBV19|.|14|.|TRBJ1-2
CASSRLGGEYGYTF
TGTGCCAGTAGCCGTCTCGGTGGTGAATATGGCTACACCTTC